These 30 T cell receptor beta chains were all obtained from the same sample, sequenced in a study of shared clonotypes between healthy human individuals. Produced via immunoSEQ multiplex PCR; TCRdb's table is partial and in-frame only. The table has about 2.4 million clones, approximately 93% seen once. The sample taken for sequencing was naive CD4+ T cells from PBMCs. Indicated subset: CD45RA+ positively selected. The source of these receptors is a young man in good health. Some clones in this sample may be carry-over from other donors' samples.

This rearrangement joins TRBV15 to TRBJ2-4, with 10 bases fitting TRBD1. CDR1 and CDR2 from the germline V gene are LNHNV and YYDKDF (reference sequence). V was pared by 6 bases and J by 2 bases, with 7 bases of the junction left unmatched. The CDR3 contains 16 residues. This CDR3 is CATSRDRGYSKNIQYF. CDR3 bases: TGTGCCACCAGTAGGGACAGGGGATATTCCAAAAACATTCAGTACTTC. Complete variable domain (other parts from reference TRBV15 and TRBJ2-4): DAMVIQNPRYQVTQFGKPVTLSCSQTLNHNVMYWYQQKSSQAPKLLFHYYDKDFNNEADTPDNFQSRRPNTSFCFLDIRSPGLGDTAMYLCATSRDRGYSKNIQYFGAGTRLSVL.

The chain uses TRBV28 and TRBJ2-7; 11 bases map to TRBD2. Germline CDR1 MDHEN, CDR2 SYDVKM. The CDR3 runs to 14 residues. Trimming removed 6 bases from V and 4 bases from J; junction bases left unmatched: 5. Here the CDR3 DNA reads TGTGCCAGCAGGTTAGCGGGAGGGCAGTACGAGCAGTACTTC. It specifies CASRLAGGQYEQYF. Filled out from reference TRBV28 and TRBJ2-7, the complete variable domain reads DVKVTQSSRYLVKRTGEKVFLECVQDMDHENMFWYRQDPGLGLRLIYFSYDVKMKEKGDIPEGYSVSREKKERFSLILESASTNQTSMYLCASRLAGGQYEQYFGPGTRLTVT.

This chain joins TRBV19 and TRBJ1-3; TRBD1 matches at 7 bases. The ends lost 5 bases at V and 0 bases at J; junction bases unmatched: 7. The CDR3 length is 16 residues. Looked up from germline, CDR1 is LNHDA and CDR2 is SQIVND (reference sequence). The CDR3 bases are TGTGCCAGTAGTGTCCCCGGGACAGTCTCTGGAAACACCATATATTTT. Its protein product is CASSVPGTVSGNTIYF.

About this clone: This sample also contains other DNA sequences that code for the same CDR3. The V call is TRBV28, the J call TRBJ1-4; D might be TRBD1 (5 bases). There are 15 residues in the CDR3. Germline V gene data show CDR1 as MDHEN and CDR2 as SYDVKM. Trimming shortened V by 6 bases and J by 2 bases, and 13 bases separated the two germline ends. Here the CDR3 reads CASRPGGATNEKLFF. CDR3 sequence (DNA): TGTGCCAGCAGACCGGGGGGTGCCACTAATGAAAAACTGTTTTTT.

This rearrangement joins TRBV2 to TRBJ1-2, with TRBD1 identical over 9 bases. CDR3 length: 14 residues. With 6 bases clipped from V and 2 bases from J, the junction kept 4 bases outside the gene matches. The germline gives CDR1 SNHLY, CDR2 FYNNEI. DNA for the CDR3: TGTGCCAGCAGAGCCGACAGGGGGAACTATGGCTACACCTTC. Encoded protein: CASRADRGNYGYTF.

The V call is TRBV28, the J call TRBJ2-7; the match to TRBD2 covers 7 bases. The CDR3 consists of 15 residues. Trimming at V came to 5 bases and at J to 0 bases, leaving 7 bases not matched to a gene. Germline V gives CDR1 MDHEN, CDR2 SYDVKM. The DNA for the CDR3 is TGTGCCAGCAGTACGAGCGGGAAAAGCTCCTACGAGCAGTACTTC. It yields the protein CASSTSGKSSYEQYF.

With respect to this clone: The same CDR3 is also encoded by other DNA sequences in this sample. The chain uses TRBV5-1 and TRBJ2-5; TRBD2 matches 8 bases. V lost 6 bases, J lost 5 bases, and 6 bases stayed unmatched. CDR3 size: 13 residues. The germline gives CDR1 SGHRS, CDR2 YFSETQ. The CDR3 DNA sequence: TGCGCCAGCACACCGGGACTAGGTGAGACCCAGTACTTC. Protein sequence: CASTPGLGETQYF. The entire variable domain, with the rest obtained from reference TRBV5-1 and TRBJ2-5, is as follows: KAGVTQTPRYLIKTRGQQVTLSCSPISGHRSVSWYQQTPGQGLQFLFEYFSETQRNKGNFPGRFSGRQFSNSRSEMNVSTLELGDSALYLCASTPGLGETQYFGPGTRLLVL.

This chain uses TRBV29-1 with TRBJ1-5; unclear D gene. Trimming shortened V by 7 bases and J by 9 bases, and 16 bases separated the two germline ends. The CDR3 covers 12 residues. Germline V gives CDR1 SQVTM, CDR2 ANQGSEA. CDR3 amino acids: CSAMSGFGPQHF. Written as DNA, the CDR3 is TGCAGCGCTATGTCGGGTTTTGGGCCCCAGCATTTT.

This clone was picked up one time. This chain uses TRBV5-1 with TRBJ2-1, with D possibly being TRBD1 (6 bases). V was shortened by 7 bases and J by 0 bases, with 11 bases between the two germline ends. Per germline, CDR1 SGHRS and CDR2 YFSETQ. This CDR3 has 14 amino acids. CDR3 in DNA: TGCGCCAGCGGCCGGGACAACTCCTACAATGAGCAGTTCTTC. It encodes CASGRDNSYNEQFF. Combining the CDR3 with reference TRBV5-1 and TRBJ2-1 gives the whole variable domain KAGVTQTPRYLIKTRGQQVTLSCSPISGHRSVSWYQQTPGQGLQFLFEYFSETQRNKGNFPGRFSGRQFSNSRSEMNVSTLELGDSALYLCASGRDNSYNEQFFGPGTRLTVL.

J is TRBJ2-2 and V is TRBV28; 7 positions match TRBD1. V dropped 6 bases and J dropped 8; count of bases not matched to a gene: 9. The CDR3 sequence is 14 residues long. Germline V CDR1 and CDR2: MDHEN, SYDVKM. The CDR3 DNA sequence: TGTGCCAGCAGGGGGACAGCCATGTCGGGGGAGCTGTTTTTT. This codes for CASRGTAMSGELFF.

The rearrangement joins TRBV18 to TRBJ1-1; TRBD1 is a possible D gene (5 bases). The CDR3 consists of 15 residues. Germline CDR1 and CDR2: KGHSH and LQKENI. Trimming took 6 bases from V and 0 from J, leaving 14 bases between them. DNA of the CDR3: TGTGCCAGCTCCGCAGGATGGGGGATGAACACTGAAGCTTTCTTT. Protein sequence: CASSAGWGMNTEAFF.

This chain joins TRBV15 and TRBJ2-1; D perhaps matches TRBD1 (6 bases). Germline CDR1 reads LNHNV; CDR2 reads YYDKDF (reference sequence). The CDR3 length is 15 residues. Deletions cut 0 bases from V and 8 bases from J, with 14 bases between. The CDR3 spells CATSREFGQYDEQFF. CDR3 DNA: TGTGCCACCAGCAGAGAGTTTGGACAGTACGATGAGCAGTTCTTC.

V and J are TRBV2 and TRBJ1-2, with no clear D. CDR1 is SNHLY, CDR2 FYNNEI, per germline. The ends were cut back, 1 base at V and 8 bases at J, with 11 bases in the middle. This CDR3 has 13 residues. The CDR3: CASSEDPRSGYTF. Written as DNA, the CDR3 is TGTGCCAGCAGTGAAGATCCTCGGAGCGGCTACACCTTC.

The V gene is TRBV18, the J gene TRBJ2-2; perhaps TRBD2 as D (6 bases). Germline V gene sequence: CDR1 KGHSH, CDR2 LQKENI. There are 16 residues in the CDR3. V was shortened by 5 bases and J by 4 bases, with 17 bases between the two germline ends. CDR3 sequence (DNA): TGTGCCAGCTCAATGGGACTGATCACCGTCACCGGGGAGCTGTTTTTT. This translates into CASSMGLITVTGELFF.

The chain recombines TRBV5-6 with TRBJ1-5; D is unresolved. This CDR3 contains 12 residues. V lost 0 bases and J 6 bases, leaving 4 bases between the germline ends. Germline-derived CDR1 and CDR2 are SGHDT and YYEEEE. CDR3 in amino acids: CASSLDGQPQHF. The CDR3 DNA reads TGTGCCAGCAGCTTGGATGGTCAGCCCCAGCATTTT.

The chain carries TRBV11-2 and TRBJ1-5; 7 nucleotides agree with TRBD1. The V segment lost 4 bases and the J segment 6 bases; nucleotides outside the gene matches: 9. The CDR3 has 15 amino acids. Per the germline V gene, CDR1 is SGHAT and CDR2 is FQNNGV. The CDR3 DNA is TGTGCCAGCAGCTCGGGGACAGCGGGCGGTCAGCCCCAGCATTTT. This translates into CASSSGTAGGQPQHF.

In its sample, this clone was seen once. V is TRBV18 and J is TRBJ2-5, with D perhaps TRBD1 (7 bases). V lost 6 bases to trimming and J lost 10 bases, with 18 bases between them. This CDR3 is built from 13 residues. CDR1 is KGHSH and CDR2 is LQKENI in the germline V gene. CDR3 bases: TGTGCCAGCTCTCAGGAGGGGGCCGGGAACCAGTACTTC. Translating it yields CASSQEGAGNQYF.

This clone was counted a single time. The genes are TRBV7-2 and TRBJ1-3, with 11 bases lining up with TRBD1. Germline V lookup: CDR1 SGHTA, CDR2 FQGNSA. The CDR3 runs to 15 residues. J was trimmed by 0 bases and V by 8 bases; bases with no gene match: 3. CDR3 residues: CASSGTGGSGNTIYF. In nucleotides, the CDR3 is TGTGCCAGCTCCGGGACAGGGGGCTCTGGAAACACCATATATTTT.

This chain links TRBV6-1 with TRBJ1-5, with D perhaps TRBD1 (6 bases). The CDR3 consists of 15 residues. The V end was cut by 3 bases, the J end by 11 bases, with 20 bases between. Looked up from germline, CDR1 is MNHNS and CDR2 is SASEGT. The CDR3 DNA reads as TGTGCCAGCAGTGAGTTTCGGGACACGGGGGCCGCCCAGCATTTT. Translated: CASSEFRDTGAAQHF.

This chain joins TRBV7-2 and TRBJ1-5; D remains ambiguous. The CDR3 extends over 14 amino acids. The V end was cut by 0 bases, the J end by 6 bases, with 9 bases between. Per germline, CDR1 SGHTA and CDR2 FQGNSA. CDR3 residues: CASSLAIGSQPQHF. The CDR3 DNA is TGTGCCAGCAGCTTAGCAATTGGGTCTCAGCCCCAGCATTTT. Combining the CDR3 with reference TRBV7-2 and TRBJ1-5 gives the whole variable domain GAGVSQSPSNKVTEKGKDVELRCDPISGHTALYWYRQSLGQGLEFLIYFQGNSAPDKSGLPSDRFSAERTGGSVSTLTIQRTQQEDSAVYLCASSLAIGSQPQHFGDGTRLSIL.

This chain uses TRBV7-3 with TRBJ2-3; 8 bases are shared with TRBD2. CDR1 is SGHTA and CDR2 is FQGTGA in the germline V gene. V trimming: 1 base; J trimming: 3 bases; junction bases outside the gene matches: 6. CDR3 size: 16 residues. The CDR3 sequence is CASSLRTSSGTDTQYF. CDR3 DNA sequence: TGTGCCAGCAGCTTAAGGACTAGCTCGGGGACAGATACGCAGTATTTT.

This chain connects TRBV6-5 to TRBJ1-1; a weak D match, TRBD1 (6 bases). The length of the CDR3 is 15 residues. The germline CDR1 and CDR2 sequences are MNHEY and SVGAGI. Trimming removed 2 bases at V and 1 base at J, with 11 bases between. The CDR3 DNA reads as TGTGCCAGCAGTTACCCGCAGGGGAAGAACACTGAAGCTTTCTTT. Encoded protein: CASSYPQGKNTEAFF.

This chain links TRBV18 with TRBJ2-5, with TRBD2 matching 13 bases. CDR1 is KGHSH, CDR2 LQKENI, per germline. The CDR3 spans 15 residues. J was trimmed by 5 bases and V by 3 bases; bases with no gene match: 3. The DNA for the CDR3 is TGTGCCAGCTCACCGGTACTAGCGGGAGGGGAGACCCAGTACTTC. It specifies CASSPVLAGGETQYF.

This clone was counted between two and nine times. The chain couples TRBV30 to TRBJ1-5; TRBD1 might be the D (5 bases). V lost 4 bases to trimming and J lost 2 bases, with 12 bases between them. Germline lookup yields CDR1 GTSNPN and CDR2 SVGIG (reference sequence). The CDR3 runs to 14 residues. The CDR3 protein is CAWNRGFGNQPQHF. In nucleotides, the CDR3 is TGTGCCTGGAACCGGGGGTTTGGCAATCAGCCCCAGCATTTT. Variable domain in full (rest from reference TRBV30 and TRBJ1-5): SQTIHQWPATLVQPVGSPLSLECTVEGTSNPNLYWYRQAAGRGLQLLFYSVGIGQISSEVPQNLSASRPQDRQFILSSKKLLLSDSGFYLCAWNRGFGNQPQHFGDGTRLSIL.

Regarding this clone: Other DNA sequences in the sample encode the same CDR3. The chain couples TRBV19 to TRBJ1-2; perhaps TRBD1 as D (5 bases). Germline CDR1 LNHDA, CDR2 SQIVND (reference sequence). With 5 bases removed from V and 2 bases from J, the gap between germline ends came to 9 bases. The CDR3 length is 13 residues. The CDR3 coding sequence is TGTGCCAGTAGTTCCGACAGAAACTATGGCTACACCTTC. Its protein is CASSSDRNYGYTF.

This rearrangement joins TRBV25-1 to TRBJ1-4, with D uncertain. The CDR3 spans 13 residues. From germline, CDR1 is MGHDK and CDR2 SYGVNS. Between the trimmed V and J ends, which lost 8 bases and 7 bases, there was a span of 14 bases. CDR3: CASAPRVSEKLFF. The CDR3 nucleotides read TGTGCCAGCGCCCCGAGAGTTTCTGAAAAACTGTTTTTT. Drawing the rest from reference TRBV25-1 and TRBJ1-4, the complete variable domain is EADIYQTPRYLVIGTGKKITLECSQTMGHDKMYWYQQDPGMELHLIHYSYGVNSTEKGDLSSESTVSRIRTEHFPLTLESARPSHTSQYLCASAPRVSEKLFFGSGTQLSVL.

The rearrangement joins TRBV7-6 to TRBJ1-5, with 7 bases identical to TRBD1. Germline CDR1 is SGHVS and CDR2 is FNYEAQ. Germline trimming cut 5 bases from V and 4 bases from J; bases unmatched to any gene: 2. The CDR3 loop spans 13 amino acids. The CDR3 DNA is TGTGCCAGCAGCCGGGACAGAAATCAGCCCCAGCATTTT. It is translated as CASSRDRNQPQHF.

The chain carries TRBV7-8 and TRBJ2-7; 7 bases align to TRBD1. V was pared by 5 bases and J by 3 bases, with 10 bases of the junction left unmatched. The CDR3 totals 15 residues. Germline V gives CDR1 SGHVS, CDR2 FQNEAQ. The CDR3 bases are TGTGCCAGCAGCCCCCAAGGGGGCGCCTTCTACGAGCAGTACTTC. Translated: CASSPQGGAFYEQYF.

The CDR3 coding sequence is TGTGCCAGCAGTCTGAACGGGGCAGGCACAGATACGCAGTATTTT. It translates to CASSLNGAGTDTQYF. The V and J genes are TRBV6-6 and TRBJ2-3; D is perhaps TRBD1 or TRBD2 (5 bases each). CDR3 length equals 15 residues. Per the germline V gene, CDR1 is MNHNY and CDR2 is SVGAGI (reference sequence). Between the trimmed V and J ends, which lost 5 bases and 1 base, there was a span of 13 bases.

J is TRBJ1-3 and V is TRBV19; D gene unclear. Germline CDR1 is LNHDA and CDR2 is SQIVND (reference sequence). CDR3 length equals 13 residues. Deletions cut 9 bases from V and 8 bases from J, with 17 bases between. CDR3 in amino acids: CASRLAGEDTIYF. The CDR3 coding sequence is TGTGCCAGCCGGCTCGCGGGAGAGGACACCATATATTTT. Complete variable domain (other parts from reference TRBV19 and TRBJ1-3): DGGITQSPKYLFRKEGQNVTLSCEQNLNHDAMYWYRQDPGQGLRLIYYSQIVNDFQKGDIAEGYSVSREKKESFPLTVTSAQKNPTAFYLCASRLAGEDTIYFGEGSWLTVV.